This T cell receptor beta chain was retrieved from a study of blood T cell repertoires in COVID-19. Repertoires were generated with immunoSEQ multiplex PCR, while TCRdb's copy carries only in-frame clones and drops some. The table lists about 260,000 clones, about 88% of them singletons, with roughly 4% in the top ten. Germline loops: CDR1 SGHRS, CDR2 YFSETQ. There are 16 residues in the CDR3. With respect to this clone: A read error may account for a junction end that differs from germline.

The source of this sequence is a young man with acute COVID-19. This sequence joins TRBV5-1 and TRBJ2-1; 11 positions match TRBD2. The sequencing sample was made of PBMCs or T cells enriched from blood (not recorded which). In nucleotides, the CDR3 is TGTGCCAGCAGCTTGGGACCCGGGACTAGCGGTTTGGAGCAGTTCTTC. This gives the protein CASSLGPGTSGLEQFF.